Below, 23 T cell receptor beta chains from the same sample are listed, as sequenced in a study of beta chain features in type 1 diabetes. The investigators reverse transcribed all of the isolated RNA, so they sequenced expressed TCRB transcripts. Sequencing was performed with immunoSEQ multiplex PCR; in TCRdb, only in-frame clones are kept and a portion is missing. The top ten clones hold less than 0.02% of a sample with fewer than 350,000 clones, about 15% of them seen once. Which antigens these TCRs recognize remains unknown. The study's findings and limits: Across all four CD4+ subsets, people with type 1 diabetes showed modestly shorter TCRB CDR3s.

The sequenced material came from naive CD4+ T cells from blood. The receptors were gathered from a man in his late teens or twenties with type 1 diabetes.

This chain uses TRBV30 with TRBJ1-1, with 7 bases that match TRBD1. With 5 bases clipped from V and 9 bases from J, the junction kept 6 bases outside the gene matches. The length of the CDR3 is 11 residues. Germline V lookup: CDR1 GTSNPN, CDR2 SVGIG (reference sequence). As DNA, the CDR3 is TGTGCCTGGGGGGGACAGCCCCAAGCTTTCTTT. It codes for CAWGGQPQAFF.

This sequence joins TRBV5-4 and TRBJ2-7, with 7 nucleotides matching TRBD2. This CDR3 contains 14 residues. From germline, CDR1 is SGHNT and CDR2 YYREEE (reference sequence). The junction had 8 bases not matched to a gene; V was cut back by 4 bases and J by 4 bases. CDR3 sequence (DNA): TGTGCCAGCAGCCCGGGAGGAAGGGAATACGAGCAGTACTTC. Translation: CASSPGGREYEQYF.

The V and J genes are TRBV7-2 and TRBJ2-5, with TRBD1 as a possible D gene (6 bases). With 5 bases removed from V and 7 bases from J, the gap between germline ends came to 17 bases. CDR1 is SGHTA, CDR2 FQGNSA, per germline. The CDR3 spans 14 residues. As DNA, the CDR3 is TGTGCCAGCAGCCAGGACAGTTTTATGGCGACCCAGTACTTC. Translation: CASSQDSFMATQYF.

CDR3 sequence reads: CASSYSRQGTNYGYTF. The CDR3 DNA reads TGTGCCAGCAGTTACTCCCGACAGGGGACTAACTATGGCTACACCTTC. This chain joins TRBV6-6 and TRBJ1-2; TRBD1 matches 8 bases. CDR3 length: 16 amino acids. From germline, CDR1 is MNHNY and CDR2 SVGAGI (reference sequence). J gave up 0 bases and V 0 bases, and 3 bases lay outside the gene matches.

CDR3 nucleotides: TGTGCCAGCAGTTCAGGGACTAGCGGGAGGCTCACAGATACGCAGTATTTT. This encodes CASSSGTSGRLTDTQYF. The chain has TRBV11-2 and TRBJ2-3; 15 bases map to TRBD2. The ends lost 6 bases at V and 2 bases at J; junction bases unmatched: 6. This CDR3 is 17 amino acids long. The germline V gene has CDR1 SGHAT and CDR2 FQNNGV.

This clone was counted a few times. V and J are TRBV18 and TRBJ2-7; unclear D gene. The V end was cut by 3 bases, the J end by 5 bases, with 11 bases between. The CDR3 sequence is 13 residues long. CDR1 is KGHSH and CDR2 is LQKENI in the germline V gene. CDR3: CASSPRQDHEQYF. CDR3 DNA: TGTGCCAGCTCACCGCGGCAAGACCACGAGCAGTACTTC.

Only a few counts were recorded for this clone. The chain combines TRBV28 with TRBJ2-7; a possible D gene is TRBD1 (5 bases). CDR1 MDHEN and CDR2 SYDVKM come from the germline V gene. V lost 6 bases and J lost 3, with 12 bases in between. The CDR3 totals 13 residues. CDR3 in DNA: TGTGCCAGCAGACGCGACAGATACTACGAGCAGTACTTC. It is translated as CASRRDRYYEQYF.

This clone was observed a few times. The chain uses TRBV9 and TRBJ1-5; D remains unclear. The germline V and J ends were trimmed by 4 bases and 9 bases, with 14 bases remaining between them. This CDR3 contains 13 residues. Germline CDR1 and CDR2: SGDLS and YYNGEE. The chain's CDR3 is CASSPRFEGPQHF. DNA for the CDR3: TGTGCCAGCAGCCCCCGGTTTGAGGGGCCCCAGCATTTT. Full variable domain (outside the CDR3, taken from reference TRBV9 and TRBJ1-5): DSGVTQTPKHLITATGQRVTLRCSPRSGDLSVYWYQQSLDQGLQFLIQYYNGEERAKGNILERFSAQQFPDLHSELNLSSLELGDSALYFCASSPRFEGPQHFGDGTRLSIL.

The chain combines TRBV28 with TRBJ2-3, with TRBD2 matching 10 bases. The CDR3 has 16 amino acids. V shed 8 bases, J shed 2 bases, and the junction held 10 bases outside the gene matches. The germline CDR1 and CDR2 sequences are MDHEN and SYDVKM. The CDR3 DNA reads TGTGCCAGCTGCTTCGGGCTAGCGGGGGTCACAGATACGCAGTATTTT. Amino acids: CASCFGLAGVTDTQYF.

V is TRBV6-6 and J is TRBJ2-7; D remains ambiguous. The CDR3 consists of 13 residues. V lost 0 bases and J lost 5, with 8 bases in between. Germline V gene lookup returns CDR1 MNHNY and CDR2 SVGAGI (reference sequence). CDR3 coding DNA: TGTGCCAGCAGTTACTCGTATGGGCACGAGCAGTACTTC. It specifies CASSYSYGHEQYF.

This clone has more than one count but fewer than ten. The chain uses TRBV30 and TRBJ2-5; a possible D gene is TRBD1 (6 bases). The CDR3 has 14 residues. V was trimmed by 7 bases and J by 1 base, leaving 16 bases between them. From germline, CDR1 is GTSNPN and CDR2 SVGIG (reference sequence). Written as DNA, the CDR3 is TGTGCCTCCAACAGGGTCGGAGTCCAAGAGACCCAGTACTTC. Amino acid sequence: CASNRVGVQETQYF.

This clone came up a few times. For the CDR3, the DNA is TGTGCCAGCAGTTCTCGGACAGGGAGGGACATTCAGTACTTC. It yields the protein CASSSRTGRDIQYF. V usage is TRBV6-5 and J usage is TRBJ2-4, with a weak D call TRBD1 (8 bases). Germline CDR1 is MNHEY and CDR2 is SVGAGI. The CDR3 sequence is 14 residues long. Trimming cost V 4 bases and J 8 bases, with 15 bases left between them.

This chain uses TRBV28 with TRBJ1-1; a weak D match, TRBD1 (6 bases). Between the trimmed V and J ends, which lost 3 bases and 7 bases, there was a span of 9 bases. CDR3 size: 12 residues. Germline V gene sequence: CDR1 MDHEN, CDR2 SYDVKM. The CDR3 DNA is TGTGCCAGCAGTTTGGCAGGGGATGAAGCTTTCTTT. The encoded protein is CASSLAGDEAFF. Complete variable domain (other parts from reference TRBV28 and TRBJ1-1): DVKVTQSSRYLVKRTGEKVFLECVQDMDHENMFWYRQDPGLGLRLIYFSYDVKMKEKGDIPEGYSVSREKKERFSLILESASTNQTSMYLCASSLAGDEAFFGQGTRLTVV.

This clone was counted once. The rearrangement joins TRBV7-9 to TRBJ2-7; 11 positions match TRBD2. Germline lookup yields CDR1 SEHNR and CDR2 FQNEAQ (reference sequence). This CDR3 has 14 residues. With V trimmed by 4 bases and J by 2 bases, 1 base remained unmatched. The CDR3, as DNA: TGTGCCAGCAGCTCGGGACTAGCGGCCTACGAGCAGTACTTC. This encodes CASSSGLAAYEQYF.

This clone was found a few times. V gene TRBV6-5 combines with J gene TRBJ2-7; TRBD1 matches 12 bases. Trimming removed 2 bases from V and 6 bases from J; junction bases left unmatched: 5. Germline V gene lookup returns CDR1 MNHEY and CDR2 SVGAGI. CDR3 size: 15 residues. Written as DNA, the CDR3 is TGTGCCAGCAGTTACAAGGGACAGGGGGCTGGCGAGCAGTACTTC. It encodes CASSYKGQGAGEQYF.

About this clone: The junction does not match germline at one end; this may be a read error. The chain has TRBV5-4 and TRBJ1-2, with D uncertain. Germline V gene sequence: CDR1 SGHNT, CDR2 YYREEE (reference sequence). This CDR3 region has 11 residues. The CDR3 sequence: CASSLDEVERF. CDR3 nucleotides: TGTGCCAGCAGCTTGGACGAGGTAGAGAGGTTC.

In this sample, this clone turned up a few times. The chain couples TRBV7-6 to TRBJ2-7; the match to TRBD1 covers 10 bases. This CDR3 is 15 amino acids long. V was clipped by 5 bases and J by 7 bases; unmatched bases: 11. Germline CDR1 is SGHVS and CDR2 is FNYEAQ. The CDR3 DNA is TGTGCCAGCAGCGCGTCGGGACAGGGGTTCCGTGAGCAGTACTTC. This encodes CASSASGQGFREQYF. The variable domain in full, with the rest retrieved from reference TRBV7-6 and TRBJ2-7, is GAGVSQSPRYKVTKRGQDVALRCDPISGHVSLYWYRQALGQGPEFLTYFNYEAQQDKSGLPNDRFSAERPEGSISTLTIQRTEQRDSAMYRCASSASGQGFREQYFGPGTRLTVT.

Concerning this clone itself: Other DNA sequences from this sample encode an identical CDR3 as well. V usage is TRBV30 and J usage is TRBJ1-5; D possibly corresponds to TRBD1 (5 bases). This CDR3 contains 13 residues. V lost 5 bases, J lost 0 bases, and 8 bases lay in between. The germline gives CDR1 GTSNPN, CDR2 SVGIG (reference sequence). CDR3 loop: CAWSRDSNQPQHF. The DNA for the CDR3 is TGTGCCTGGTCCAGGGATAGCAATCAGCCCCAGCATTTT.

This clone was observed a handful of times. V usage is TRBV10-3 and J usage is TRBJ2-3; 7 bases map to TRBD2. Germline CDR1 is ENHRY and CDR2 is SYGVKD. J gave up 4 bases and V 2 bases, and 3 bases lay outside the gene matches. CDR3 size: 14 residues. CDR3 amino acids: CAISEREDADTQYF. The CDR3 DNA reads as TGTGCCATCAGTGAGCGGGAGGACGCAGATACGCAGTATTTT.

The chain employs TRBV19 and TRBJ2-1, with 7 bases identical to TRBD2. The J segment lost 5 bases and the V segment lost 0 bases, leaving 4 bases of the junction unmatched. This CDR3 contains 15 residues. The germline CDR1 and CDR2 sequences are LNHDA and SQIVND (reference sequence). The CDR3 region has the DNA TGTGCCAGTAGTATAGACCTAGCGGTTAACAATGAGCAGTTCTTC. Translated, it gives CASSIDLAVNNEQFF.

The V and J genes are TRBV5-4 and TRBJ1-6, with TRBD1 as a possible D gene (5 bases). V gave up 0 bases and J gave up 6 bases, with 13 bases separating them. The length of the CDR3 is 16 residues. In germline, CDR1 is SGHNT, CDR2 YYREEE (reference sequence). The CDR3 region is CASSLALSRGNSPLHF. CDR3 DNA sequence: TGTGCCAGCAGCTTGGCCCTATCAAGGGGTAATTCACCCCTCCACTTT.

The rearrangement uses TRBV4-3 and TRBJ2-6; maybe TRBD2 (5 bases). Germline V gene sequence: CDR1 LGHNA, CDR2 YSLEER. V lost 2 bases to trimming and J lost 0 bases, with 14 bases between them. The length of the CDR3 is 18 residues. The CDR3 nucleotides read TGCGCCAGCAGCCAATCAAGGACTGGAACCTCTGGGGCCAACGTCCTGACTTTC. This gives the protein CASSQSRTGTSGANVLTF.

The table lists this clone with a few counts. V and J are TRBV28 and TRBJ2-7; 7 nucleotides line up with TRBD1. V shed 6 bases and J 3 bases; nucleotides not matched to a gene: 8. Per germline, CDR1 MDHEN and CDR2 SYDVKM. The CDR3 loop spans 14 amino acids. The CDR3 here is CASRKGAEIYEQYF. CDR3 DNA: TGTGCCAGCAGGAAGGGGGCGGAAATCTACGAGCAGTACTTC.